The source of this TCR beta chain is a study of cytomegalovirus exposure and HLA in healthy donors listed by TCRdb under 2017. A note on the overall study: An earlier analysis of roughly 500 of the donors reported over 250 Gb of sequence data and 117 million unique TCR beta sequences obtained from 180 million or so T cells. An early release covering roughly 640 HLA-typed donors comprised approximately 300 gigabases of sequencing data and about 90 million unique TCR sequences. Among the roughly 370 genotyped donors, 81% belonged to the genetic ancestry cluster associated with self-reported Caucasian donors. The study aimed to test whether signatures of past pathogen exposure could be identified by cataloging public T cell receptors. The T cell repertoires of 666 subjects were profiled by immunosequencing and related to cytomegalovirus serostatus. In addition to the first cohort of 650 to 800 subjects, a separate validation cohort of 120 different subjects was used. To predict cytomegalovirus infection status, the study combined high-throughput TCR immunosequencing, statistical association of individual TCRs with disease status, and machine learning. In a later analysis, previously published TCR beta repertoires from fewer than 750 donors were re-analyzed and high-resolution HLA genotyping was added so that TCR occurrence patterns could be studied. Rather than using new phenotypic data, the later analysis identified candidate immune exposures from TCR beta sequences and from how often those sequences occurred across donors. In an earlier analysis of 587 of the donors, high-throughput TCR beta sequencing was used to judge whether each TCR beta V gene segment behaved as functional or pseudogenic. Donor age, sex, ethnicity and CMV serostatus were compiled alongside the repertoire data. In a later genetic analysis, genome-wide SNP genotypes for about 55% of the roughly 670 donors were used, and that subset was treated as a discovery cohort. All discovery cohort repertoires had been generated on a single sequencing platform. Both class I and class II loci were covered by HLA typing, at four-digit resolution. Typing coverage differed by locus: A, B, C, DRB1 and DQB1 were typed in roughly 620-640 donors, DQA1 in 522, DPA1 in some 570, and DPB1 in 400 to 480. About five DR-DQ haplotypes were treated as single units for association and clustering because of strong linkage in the cohort. Among about 400 genotyped donors of the cohort, an average of around 220,000 unique TCR beta nucleotide sequences was sequenced per donor, of which about 19% were non-productive. What the study reported, not specific to this receptor: A later analysis associated about 17,000 TCR beta sequences with specific HLA alleles at a false discovery rate of 0.05. While some public TCRs were present in many individuals, most TCR sequences turned up only very rarely across donors. The authors suggested that the approach could potentially be generalized to other disease states and immunological phenotypes. According to a later analysis, TCR association rates differed among HLA loci, with DRB1 alleles showing the most associated TCRs and HLA-C alleles showing the fewest. Roughly uniform sequencing depth across donors was assumed in presence/absence analyses, although this assumption may not hold. The study gave a list of 150 to 200 TCR beta chains associated with cytomegalovirus. When HLA alleles, especially DR and DQ, strongly co-occurred, TCR associations were difficult to assign to individual alleles. Because HLA typing was unavailable for some donors at each locus, only the typed subset was used in association tests. V-gene and J-gene trimming of TCR beta chains was associated with a missense DCLRE1C variant in a later genetic analysis, and the association was replicated in an independent cohort. The earlier analysis of 587 of the donors excluded about 16 rarely observed V segments, including chromosome 9 orphons, because counts were too low. Correlated functional status among segregating V segments might reflect linkage disequilibrium, but an unknown experimental factor could not be ruled out. Cytomegalovirus status was reported to be diagnosed by the classifier with high specificity and sensitivity in both the original and validation cohorts. According to a later analysis, parvovirus B19, influenza, CMV and Epstein-Barr virus appeared linked to several top co-occurrence clusters. For the cohort, immune exposure information was limited to CMV serostatus. In a later analysis, HLA-associated TCR beta chains were found to be more clonally expanded and to have lower generation probabilities than equally common non-associated chains. According to a later analysis, most CMV-associated TCR beta chains appeared to be HLA-restricted, and the HLA associations seemed to be driven largely by CMV exposure. A group of highly shared sequence variants was considered likely to be a technical artifact of the sequencing pipeline. According to a later genetic analysis, donors in an Asian-associated ancestry cluster had fewer N-insertions in productive TCRs than the approximately 700-donor mean. Three of the identified cytomegalovirus-associated TCR beta chains were confirmed in vitro to be specific for cytomegalovirus antigens. In an earlier analysis of around 500 of the donors, most TCR beta V segments appeared in productive rearrangements about 87% or about 30% of the time, broadly matching IMGT annotations. Only TCR beta chains were sequenced in this cohort, and the absence of alpha or paired-chain data limited detectable features. A further reported finding was that TCR beta sequences accurately predicted the HLA-A and HLA-B alleles for most subjects in the first cohort.

Library preparation employed the immunoSEQ multiplex PCR assay. The multiplex PCR relied on a mix of 60 forward primers for TCR Vbeta segments and 13 reverse primers for TCR Jbeta segments. A multiplex PCR assay on genomic DNA amplified the CDR3 region of rearranged TCR beta genes. The Illumina HiSeq System was used to sequence the amplified TCR beta libraries as 87-base-pair reads. Concerning the study's data processing: A later analysis counted tens of millions of unique TCR beta chains across the 670 or so repertoires, and 9.5 million to 11 million of these chains were shared by at least two donors. Raw reads were error-corrected and collapsed into unique sequences with a nearest-neighbor algorithm that merged closely related sequences to remove PCR and sequencing errors. To assign V, D and J gene segments, CDR3 sequences were aligned to IMGT reference sequences. Each retained sequence needed at least a six-nucleotide match to both a V gene segment and a J gene segment. A rearrangement counted as productive if the CDR3 had no stop codons and remained in frame with V and J, and every other rearrangement counted as non-productive. CDR3 was defined by IMGT convention, running from the second conserved V-encoded cysteine to the conserved J-encoded phenylalanine. Sequences without an unambiguous match to a single V gene segment were excluded from the earlier analysis of a few hundred of the donors. In an earlier analysis of some 590 of the donors, V segments were called functional above 56.7% productive rearrangements and were called segregating when the between-donor standard deviation exceeded 5%. To diagnose cytomegalovirus status from the catalog of TCR beta chain sequences, a statistical classification framework was built. In a later analysis, TCR nucleotide sequences were compared against IMGT/GENE-DB human TR gene sequences so that V and J genes could be assigned. In a later analysis, CDR3 sequences and most-parsimonious VDJ recombination scenarios were assigned using the TCRdist pipeline. In a later analysis, each TCR beta chain was defined by its CDR3 amino acid sequence together with its V-gene family, and reads without a unique V-gene family were excluded. In a later analysis, around 650 highly shared, low-generation-probability nucleotide sequences were removed to address suspected cross-contamination and a sequencing artifact. A later analysis calculated a clonal expansion index for each public chain from normalized within-repertoire ranks of inferred template counts. A later analysis computed generation probabilities with a VDJ recombination model fitted to out-of-frame rearrangements, and checked the results against IGoR. In a later analysis, TCR-TCR, TCR-HLA and TCR-CMV co-occurrence was scored with hypergeometric tests, and a repertoire-size bias correction was applied to TCR pairs. In a later analysis, false discovery rates were estimated by permuting HLA or CMV assignments 20 times. In a later analysis, co-occurring TCRs were grouped using DBSCAN, and TCRdist sequence similarity was added for clustering within HLA-allele-positive subsets. Repertoires with fewer than 30,000 or more than 120,000 public chains were left out of co-occurrence clustering, as were five repertoires with anomalous nucleotide sharing. Sourced from immuneACCESS, this table was stored by TCRdb with only in-frame sequences that have V and J called. A share of the clones is absent; for the studies checked, an unresolved V gene accounts for under half, and the remainder has no known explanation. The V and J calls and clone size are taken from that table; D and trimming were inferred from the DNA. This sample is represented by about 55,000 clones; roughly 71% of them were singletons. Clones ranked in the top ten supply 30% to 35% of the sample.

The cohort comprised around 690 healthy bone marrow donors. All cohort members were sampled while nominally healthy, although unrecorded immune exposures were likely present. The donor tested CMV seropositive, placing the donor among the 250 to 350 seropositive members of the cohort. A peripheral blood sample was collected from each donor, and TCR beta sequencing was performed on peripheral blood mononuclear cells. Genomic DNA was extracted from the blood cell samples with the Qiagen DNeasy Blood Extraction Kit. For this clone: Its antigen remains undetermined. Base-call qualities are not available, and no considerably larger clone is one nucleotide away.

The sequenced material came from PBMCs. This sequence originates from a man aged 35 to 55 in good health and CMV-seropositive.

The CDR3 loop reads CAGGGSGNTIYF. The DNA sequence follows: TGTGCCGGGGGGGGGTCCGGAAACACCATATATTTT. The rearranged segments are TRBV10-3 and TRBJ1-3; possibly the D gene is TRBD1, per 5 matching bases. In the germline V gene, CDR1 corresponds to ENHRY and CDR2 to SYGVKD. The V end loses 11 bases and the J end loses 4 bases, and a stretch of 12 bases separates them. The CDR3 starts with the cysteine, ends with the phenylalanine, and has 12 residues. CDR3 DNA is the only sequence kept; it has 36 bases, read in frame from the first base.